This entry concerns a single T cell receptor (beta chain). This sample is part of a study of shared clonotypes between healthy human individuals. It was CD45RO-negative cells, positively selected for CCR7, that made up naive CD8 cells, with terminally differentiated effector memory CD45RA+ cells excluded. Profiled with immunoSEQ multiplex PCR; TCRdb holds only in-frame clones, not every one. The table records about 750,000 clones, 80% to 95% of them present only once. Sample: naive CD8+ T cells sorted from blood. The receptor was derived from a man between 25 and 39 years old in good health.

CDR3 nucleotide sequence: TGCAGCGTTCAGGGAGACTCTGGAAACACCATATATTTT. It encodes CSVQGDSGNTIYF. The rearrangement links TRBV29-1 to TRBJ1-3; maybe TRBD1 (5 bases). V was pared by 5 bases and J by 0 bases, with 8 bases between. Germline V gene data show CDR1 as SQVTM and CDR2 as ANQGSEA. CDR3 size: 13 residues.